This T cell receptor (beta chain) was sequenced in a study of blood T cells in healthy people across ages. Overall study findings and caveats: Measured against age, TCR beta diversity per million T cells decreased in a roughly linear manner. Greater diversity and more naive CD4+ cells were seen in long-lived donors than in aged donors. Naive T cell percentage showed a strong correlation with the diversity of TCR beta.

A second PCR, run for roughly 7 to 12 cycles, used a sample-barcoded 5' primer plus a J-beta primer mix. Each of the cDNA molecules was tagged by a template-switch adaptor with 12 random nucleotides. TCRdb ran MiXCR on the 5' RACE reads and lists one entry per CDR3 protein. The repertoire has 2 million or so distinct CDR3 sequences, around 50% of them found once; the top ten carry over 2%. A word on this clonotype: Its antigen is not known.

Trimming took off 8 bases at V and 0 bases at J, with 20 bases between the two ends. There are 16 residues in the CDR3. From germline, CDR1 is SQVTM and CDR2 ANQGSEA. The rearrangement links TRBV29-1 to TRBJ2-1, with D perhaps given as TRBD1 or TRBD2 (5 bases each). Sample: blood. This clonotype was obtained from a woman between 40 and 55 years old in good health. CDR3 sequence: CSTPGTAASSYNEQFF. CDR3 in DNA: TGCAGCACCCCCGGGACCGCAGCGTCCTCCTACAATGAGCAGTTCTTC.